This T cell receptor beta chain was captured in a study of patients and donors after allogeneic stem cell transplantation. Trimming cost V 5 bases and J 4 bases, with 21 bases left between them. The length of the CDR3 is 17 residues. This clonotype was counted only a few times. TCRdb reprocessed the RT-PCR reads with MiXCR, giving one entry per CDR3 protein. The sample records about 960,000 distinct CDR3 sequences, around 17% being singletons. The sequence was collected from a human donor who was either an allogeneic HSCT recipient or a stem cell or donor lymphocyte infusion donor (not recorded which). It is not recorded whose cells these are; they may come from a transplant donor. J is TRBJ2-1 and V is TRBV12-3 or TRBV12-4; D perhaps matches TRBD1 (6 bases). The specimen was blood, either unsorted or a sorted T cell fraction (not recorded which). In DNA form, the CDR3 reads TGTGCCAGCAGTCCAATTGGGACACCGATTACTTACAATGAGCAGTTCTTC. It encodes CASSPIGTPITYNEQFF.